Included here is one T cell receptor beta chain sequence, with context. This specimen includes other DNA sequences encoding the same CDR3. The data were produced by immunoSEQ multiplex PCR, yet TCRdb's version contains in-frame clones alone and is incomplete. The repertoire has about 1 million clones, 70% to 80% of them found once; the top ten carry roughly 0.56%. This specimen belongs to a study of shared clonotypes between healthy human individuals. CDR3 size: 14 residues. Trimming removed 0 bases at V and 4 bases at J, with 9 bases between. Per the germline V gene, CDR1 is KGHSH and CDR2 is LQKENI.

V usage is TRBV18 and J usage is TRBJ2-5; D may match TRBD1 or TRBD2 (5 bases each). This TCR was recovered from a man younger than 35 in good health. Some clones in this sample may be carry-over from other donors' samples. The source material was memory CD4+ T cells from PBMCs. Subset reported: CD45RA-negative fraction. CDR3 DNA: TGTGCCAGCTCACCACCAACGGGACGAGAGACCCAGTACTTC. Its protein is CASSPPTGRETQYF.